This T cell receptor (beta chain) was recovered during a study of chemoradiotherapy in HPV16-positive cancers. The overall study: Functional T-cell assays on two HPV16-positive patients' cells defined candidate HPV-specific clones and common TCR motifs.

Trimming took off 0 bases at V and 4 bases at J, with 12 bases between the two ends. Germline V gene sequence: CDR1 SGHTA, CDR2 FQGTGA. The CDR3 has 15 residues. Produced via immunoSEQ multiplex PCR; TCRdb's table is partial and in-frame only. The sample shows some 4,000 clones, approximately 94% of them seen only once. Over chemoradiotherapy, repertoires were sampled more than once. The sequence came from a human donor with HPV-associated anogenital cancer. This material was acquired from a patient who underwent chemoradiotherapy. This rearrangement joins TRBV7-3 to TRBJ1-1; D is possibly TRBD1 (6 bases). Here the CDR3 reads CASSLTGQGSTEAFF. The CDR3 DNA is TGTGCCAGCAGCTTAACGGGCCAGGGGAGCACTGAAGCTTTCTTT.